The clone carrying this T cell receptor (beta chain) was counted many times. Its target is unknown. RNA transcripts gave rise to amplified TCR beta CDR3 regions. Primed by the HTBI set, a first-round RT-PCR was run on the TCR CDR3. Each CDR3 protein is one row after TCRdb ran MiXCR on the multiplex PCR reads. The table lists 450,000 to 550,000 distinct CDR3 sequences, less than 25% of them singletons, with 10% to 12% in the top ten. This specimen comes from a study of T cells in Graves' hyperthyroidism and ophthalmopathy. Looking at the study overall: Peripheral blood was obtained at initial diagnosis, preceding any treatment.

Germline V gene sequence: CDR1 LGHNT, CDR2 FRNRAP. This CDR3 contains 12 residues. V lost 5 bases and J 5 bases, leaving 9 bases between the germline ends. Study-wide results and limits: In validation, the model predicted ophthalmopathy. These predictions came a median approximately six months before onset.

Sequenced input: blood. The clonotype was recovered from a woman aged 25 to 45 with Graves' ophthalmopathy. The V gene is TRBV12-5, the J gene TRBJ2-5; a possible D gene is TRBD1 (5 bases). The CDR3 region is CASGPYRETQYF. CDR3 in DNA: TGTGCTAGTGGTCCCTACAGGGAGACCCAGTACTTC.